Shown below are 6 T cell receptor beta chains from a single sample sequenced in a study of graft-versus-host responses after intestinal transplantation. These receptors have no identified antigens. Profiling relied on immunoSEQ multiplex PCR, and the TCRdb table lists in-frame clones only, not all of them. The data contain some 130,000 clones, roughly 95% of them seen just once; the ten biggest clones take up 3.3%. This sample comprised unstimulated CD8+ T cells sorted from spleen or lymph node cells, obtained before intestinal transplant. The receptors here all came from a human donor who received an intestinal transplant.

The rearrangement uses TRBV21-1 and TRBJ1-5. TRBV21-1 is flagged as a pseudogene. CDR3 length equals 19 residues. The CDR3 DNA reads as TGTGCCAGCAGCAAAGGGTACAATGGCGGCCAGGCACGCAATCAGCCCCAGCATTTT. It encodes CASSKGYNGGQARNQPQHF.

The chain joins TRBV30 to TRBJ1-5; weak D call: TRBD1 (5 bases). Germline CDR1 GTSNPN, CDR2 SVGIG (reference sequence). V lost 1 base, J lost 5 bases, and 9 bases lay in between. CDR3 length: 13 residues. Here the CDR3 reads CAWSEQVDQPQHF. The CDR3 nucleotides are TGTGCCTGGAGTGAACAGGTGGATCAGCCCCAGCATTTT.

This chain uses TRBV2 with TRBJ2-7; weak D call: TRBD1 (5 bases). In germline, CDR1 is SNHLY, CDR2 FYNNEI. The CDR3 totals 14 residues. V was pared by 4 bases and J by 1 base, with 11 bases between. DNA for the CDR3: TGTGCCAGCAGTGTGACAGCCGGTTCCTACGAGCAGTACTTC. This sequence encodes CASSVTAGSYEQYF.

V is TRBV28 and J is TRBJ1-4, with TRBD1 identical over 7 bases. The germline gives CDR1 MDHEN, CDR2 SYDVKM. Losses at the gene ends were 5 bases for V and 5 bases for J; bases not matched to a gene: 5. This CDR3 is built from 14 residues. The CDR3 DNA reads TGTGCCAGCAGTCGACAGGGATTAAATGAAAAACTGTTTTTT. The encoded protein is CASSRQGLNEKLFF.

The rearrangement links TRBV6-5 to TRBJ1-5; D gene ambiguous. The CDR3 is made up of 15 amino acids. Trimming stripped 6 bases from V and 0 bases from J, with 12 bases between. Germline loops: CDR1 MNHEY, CDR2 SVGAGI. The CDR3 reads CASRPEANSNQPQHF. The CDR3 nucleotides are TGTGCCAGCAGACCCGAGGCTAATAGCAATCAGCCCCAGCATTTT.

V gene TRBV5-6 combines with J gene TRBJ2-1; 9 bases agree with TRBD1. The CDR3 is 15 amino acids. Per germline, CDR1 SGHDT and CDR2 YYEEEE. The J segment lost 7 bases and the V segment lost 4 bases, leaving 9 bases of the junction unmatched. CDR3 region: CASSLGTGIRNEQFF. For the CDR3, the DNA is TGTGCCAGCAGCCTCGGGACAGGGATTCGAAATGAGCAGTTCTTC.